This TCR beta chain was found in a study of blood T cell repertoires in COVID-19. Across the study: There were acute and convalescent COVID-19 samples, and they came from the United States, Italy and Spain. The cDNA or gDNA used as material had been derived from T cells, B-cell-depleted T cells, or PBMCs.

Study processing details: Reference gene primer amplification gave nucleated cell count estimates. Profiling relied on immunoSEQ multiplex PCR, and the TCRdb table lists in-frame clones only, not all of them. V and J calls plus clone size are reproduced from that table; the DNA served to infer D and trimming. In the table there are about 140,000 clones, approximately 82% of which are singletons. V lost 6 bases, J lost 1 base, and 2 bases stayed unmatched. The germline CDR1 and CDR2 sequences are LNHDA and SQIVND (reference sequence). The CDR3 is 15 amino acids. This sequence originates from a man aged 55 to 70 with active or convalescent COVID-19. Sequencing used peripheral blood. The chain employs TRBV19 and TRBJ2-2, with TRBD2 identical over 10 bases. The CDR3 is CASSRLAGNTGELFF. The CDR3 DNA is TGTGCCAGTAGCCGACTAGCGGGGAACACCGGGGAGCTGTTTTTT.